This section outlines one T cell receptor beta chain sequence together with its context. The antigen remains undetermined. The sample belongs to a study of T cell responses to AZD1222 COVID-19 vaccine. Notes on the study in general: The study found vaccine-associated CD4 TCRs spanning spike, dominant at 160-218 and 743-854. Spike-specific TCR breadth and depth were elevated following two AZD1222 doses. At study baseline, merely more than 5 AZD1222 recipients were seropositive.

Clones were sequenced by immunoSEQ multiplex PCR, and TCRdb holds only the in-frame ones, with some missing. The data show roughly 100,000 clones, approximately 89% seen once. V dropped 6 bases and J dropped 6 bases, with 5 bases sitting between them. This CDR3 is 10 amino acids long. Germline assignment: CDR1 LNHDA and CDR2 SQIVND (reference sequence). The J gene is TRBJ1-1, the V gene TRBV19; a weak D match, TRBD1 (5 bases). The sequence was obtained from an adult in good health. The source material was peripheral blood, sampled on day 0 of AZD1222 vaccination. The CDR3 sequence: CASRGAEAFF. DNA for the CDR3: TGTGCCAGTAGGGGGGCTGAAGCTTTCTTT.